Presented here are 28 T cell receptor beta chains from one specimen sequenced in a study of radiotherapy plus CTLA-4 blockade in lung cancer. Only in-frame clones appear in the TCRdb table, and some are missing; sequencing was by immunoSEQ multiplex PCR. The sample lists fewer than 75,000 clones, about nine tenths seen once, with about 38% in the top ten. The source was peripheral blood, collected from a patient treated with radiotherapy plus ipilimumab. These receptors were taken from a human donor with non-small cell lung cancer that progressed on radiotherapy plus ipilimumab.

The chain carries TRBV5-1 and TRBJ2-1; 8 bases are shared with TRBD2. V lost 0 bases to trimming and J lost 7 bases; unmatched junction nucleotides: 6. The length of the CDR3 is 15 residues. Looked up from germline, CDR1 is SGHRS and CDR2 is YFSETQ. The CDR3 DNA follows: TGCGCCAGCAGCTTGGGGACTAGCTTTGTTAATGAGCAGTTCTTC. Translation: CASSLGTSFVNEQFF.

The chain links TRBV28 to TRBJ1-5; D might be TRBD1 (5 bases). The CDR3 contains 12 residues. Per germline, CDR1 MDHEN and CDR2 SYDVKM. Trimming removed 8 bases from V and 6 bases from J, with 11 bases in between. The CDR3 DNA is TGTGCCAGCCGGCAGGGTGTTCAGCCCCAGCATTTT. The encoded protein is CASRQGVQPQHF.

This rearrangement joins TRBV7-9 to TRBJ2-3; D is unresolved. Germline V gene data show CDR1 as SEHNR and CDR2 as FQNEAQ (reference sequence). V was trimmed by 3 bases and J by 3 bases, leaving 4 bases between them. CDR3 length: 12 amino acids. The CDR3 nucleotides are TGTGCCAGCAGCTTCAGTACAGATACGCAGTATTTT. Protein: CASSFSTDTQYF. The whole variable domain, filled in from reference TRBV7-9 and TRBJ2-3, reads DTGVSQNPRHKITKRGQNVTFRCDPISEHNRLYWYRQTLGQGPEFLTYFQNEAQLEKSRLLSDRFSAERPKGSFSTLEIQRTEQGDSAMYLCASSFSTDTQYFGPGTRLTVL.

About this clone: An end of the junction differs from the germline gene, which may be a read error. Here the CDR3 reads CASSEDPIGGRFF. CDR3 coding DNA: TGTGCCAGCAGTGAAGACCCAATCGGGGGGCGCTTCTTC. V and J are TRBV6-5 and TRBJ2-7, with D maybe TRBD2 (7 bases). CDR3 size: 13 residues. CDR1 is MNHEY, CDR2 SVGAGI, per germline.

This chain connects TRBV4-1 to TRBJ2-1; 7 bases agree with TRBD2. The germline V gene has CDR1 MGHRA and CDR2 YSYEKL. Losses at the gene ends were 1 base for V and 6 bases for J; bases not matched to a gene: 9. The length of the CDR3 is 16 residues. The CDR3, as DNA: TGCGCCAGCAGCCAAGTAGCGGGCCTCAACCTCAATGAGCAGTTCTTC. This codes for CASSQVAGLNLNEQFF.

The chain is built from TRBV2 and TRBJ1-1; D uncertain. The length of the CDR3 is 13 residues. Between the trimmed V and J ends, which lost 2 bases and 5 bases, there was a span of 9 bases. Per germline, CDR1 SNHLY and CDR2 FYNNEI. CDR3 protein: CASSEYLITEAFF. CDR3 sequence (DNA): TGTGCCAGCAGTGAATATCTTATTACTGAAGCTTTCTTT.

The chain joins TRBV5-8 to TRBJ2-7, with TRBD2 identical over 9 bases. Germline V gene sequence: CDR1 SGHTS, CDR2 YDEGEE. Unmatched junction bases numbered 4, after V lost 3 bases and J lost 6 bases. The CDR3 consists of 13 residues. The CDR3 region is CASSWGLAPEQYF. CDR3 sequence (DNA): TGTGCCAGCAGCTGGGGACTAGCACCCGAGCAGTACTTC.

The J gene is TRBJ2-7, the V gene TRBV6-6; unclear D gene. This CDR3 is built from 15 residues. V was pared by 0 bases and J by 1 base, with 10 bases between. Per the germline V gene, CDR1 is MNHNY and CDR2 is SVGAGI (reference sequence). The CDR3 sequence: CASSYSPAESYEQYV. CDR3 coding DNA: TGTGCCAGCAGTTACTCCCCGGCGGAGTCCTACGAGCAGTACGTC.

This chain connects TRBV11-2 to TRBJ2-7, with D tentatively TRBD2 (5 bases). V was trimmed by 1 base and J by 3 bases, leaving 7 bases between them. Germline lookup yields CDR1 SGHAT and CDR2 FQNNGV. The CDR3 has 13 residues. CDR3 bases: TGTGCCAGCAGCTTAGCTCGGGGCTACGAGCAGTACTTC. Protein sequence: CASSLARGYEQYF.

This rearrangement joins TRBV6-4 to TRBJ2-1; TRBD2 aligns across 13 bases. The trim removed 6 bases at V and 6 bases at J, leaving 5 bases unmatched. CDR1 is MRHNA, CDR2 SNTAGT, per germline. The CDR3 has 15 residues. The CDR3 nucleotides are TGTGCCAGCAGCCCCGGGACTAGCGGGATCAATGAGCAGTTCTTC. Protein product: CASSPGTSGINEQFF.

As concerns this clone: The sample holds other DNA sequences that translate to the same CDR3. The chain recombines TRBV28 with TRBJ2-7, with D tentatively TRBD1 (6 bases). The CDR3 extends over 12 amino acids. Trimming stripped 6 bases from V and 3 bases from J, with 9 bases between. Germline V CDR1 and CDR2: MDHEN, SYDVKM. The CDR3 region has the DNA TGTGCCAGCAGCCTACAGGGCTACGAGCAGTACTTC. As protein: CASSLQGYEQYF.

V and J are TRBV27 and TRBJ2-7; 8 bases agree with TRBD2. The V segment lost 2 bases and the J segment 2 bases; nucleotides outside the gene matches: 11. Germline loops: CDR1 MNHEY, CDR2 SMNVEV (reference sequence). The CDR3 is 17 residues long. The CDR3 DNA follows: TGTGCCAGCAGTTTACGGATAGCGGGAAATTTGCCCTACGAGCAGTACTTC. It specifies CASSLRIAGNLPYEQYF.

The gene calls are TRBV27 and TRBJ2-7; D might be TRBD1 (6 bases). This CDR3 region has 14 residues. Germline CDR1 reads MNHEY; CDR2 reads SMNVEV (reference sequence). V lost 5 bases and J 0 bases, leaving 11 bases between the germline ends. The CDR3: CASSPRQDSYEQYV. The CDR3, as DNA: TGTGCCAGCAGTCCTCGACAGGACTCCTACGAGCAGTACGTC.

The chain has TRBV27 and TRBJ2-5, with D possibly TRBD2 on 7 matching bases. The J call is in doubt because the DNA end fits TRBJ2-7 better. The CDR3 loop spans 15 amino acids. Germline assignment: CDR1 MNHEY and CDR2 SMNVEV (reference sequence). As DNA, the CDR3 is TGTGCCAGCAGTTTAGGGGGCGGGGGAGTCTACGAGCAGTACTTC. The encoded protein is CASSLGGGGVYEQYF.

V is TRBV19 and J is TRBJ2-1, with 14 bases identical to TRBD2. Losses at the gene ends were 7 bases for V and 7 bases for J; bases not matched to a gene: 6. From germline, CDR1 is LNHDA and CDR2 SQIVND (reference sequence). The CDR3 length is 15 residues. The CDR3 bases are TGTGCCAGTAAGGGGACTAGCGGGAGACAGAATGAGCAGTTCTTC. This translates into CASKGTSGRQNEQFF.

This chain joins TRBV10-3 and TRBJ2-7, with 15 positions matching TRBD2. With 4 bases clipped from V and 6 bases from J, the junction kept 7 bases outside the gene matches. Germline CDR1 reads ENHRY; CDR2 reads SYGVKD. There are 16 residues in the CDR3. The CDR3 here is CAISAGLAGGQGEQYV. The DNA of the CDR3 is TGTGCCATCAGTGCAGGACTAGCGGGAGGGCAGGGCGAGCAGTACGTC.

This clone was counted a few times. The V and J genes are TRBV19 and TRBJ1-4; 9 nucleotides line up with TRBD1. This CDR3 contains 14 residues. V gave up 6 bases and J gave up 8 bases; unmatched junction bases: 7. CDR1 and CDR2 (germline): LNHDA, SQIVND (reference sequence). Here the CDR3 DNA reads TGTGCCAGTAGCTCCGGGACAGGGAGGGAAAAACTGTTTTTT. The encoded protein is CASSSGTGREKLFF.

J is TRBJ2-3 and V is TRBV18; D remains unclear. The ends were cut back, 3 bases at V and 3 bases at J, with 1 base in the middle. Germline CDR1 is KGHSH and CDR2 is LQKENI. The CDR3 runs 11 residues. The CDR3 DNA is TGTGCCAGCTCACCTACAGATACGCAGTATTTT. This encodes CASSPTDTQYF.

V usage is TRBV9 and J usage is TRBJ1-2; TRBD1 is a possible D gene (6 bases). V lost 3 bases and J 7 bases, leaving 10 bases between the germline ends. The germline CDR1 and CDR2 sequences are SGDLS and YYNGEE. There are 12 residues in the CDR3. The CDR3 sequence is CASSETGRGYTF. The CDR3 bases are TGTGCCAGCAGCGAGACAGGCCGTGGCTACACCTTC.

This clone appeared a single time. This chain joins TRBV6-4 and TRBJ2-1, with 15 bases matching TRBD2. The CDR3 is made up of 16 amino acids. Germline-derived CDR1 and CDR2 are MRHNA and SNTAGT. V lost 2 bases to trimming and J lost 7 bases; unmatched junction nucleotides: 3. CDR3 sequence (DNA): TGTGCCAGCAGTGACGGACTAGCGGGAGGGCGTAATGAGCAGTTCTTC. Translation: CASSDGLAGGRNEQFF.

V gene TRBV28 combines with J gene TRBJ2-1; D possibly uses TRBD1 or TRBD2 (5 bases each). V lost 8 bases, J lost 7 bases, and 24 bases lay in between. This CDR3 has 16 residues. Looked up from germline, CDR1 is MDHEN and CDR2 is SYDVKM. CDR3 sequence reads: CASETTGTPLGNEQFF. DNA of the CDR3: TGTGCCAGCGAAACCACCGGGACCCCCCTAGGGAATGAGCAGTTCTTC.

The rearrangement uses TRBV7-9 and TRBJ2-7; no firm D call. Germline V lookup: CDR1 SEHNR, CDR2 FQNEAQ (reference sequence). Trimming took 4 bases from V and 3 from J, leaving 7 bases between them. The CDR3 totals 12 residues. CDR3 sequence reads: CASSSRFYEQYF. CDR3 coding DNA: TGTGCCAGCAGCTCCCGGTTCTACGAGCAGTACTTC. Full variable domain (outside the CDR3, taken from reference TRBV7-9 and TRBJ2-7): DTGVSQNPRHKITKRGQNVTFRCDPISEHNRLYWYRQTLGQGPEFLTYFQNEAQLEKSRLLSDRFSAERPKGSFSTLEIQRTEQGDSAMYLCASSSRFYEQYFGPGTRLTVT.

V and J are TRBV5-1 and TRBJ2-7, with 9 bases matching TRBD1. Trimming removed 4 bases from V and 7 bases from J; junction bases left unmatched: 9. The CDR3 sequence is 14 residues long. CDR1 and CDR2 (germline): SGHRS, YFSETQ. The CDR3 reads CASSAAQGAREQYF. The CDR3 region has the DNA TGCGCCAGCAGCGCGGCACAGGGGGCGCGGGAGCAGTACTTC.

This rearrangement joins TRBV28 to TRBJ2-7; 7 bases align to TRBD2. After removal of 3 bases from V and 7 bases from J, the junction contained 9 bases not matched to a gene. Germline CDR1 is MDHEN and CDR2 is SYDVKM. The CDR3 covers 14 residues. Written as DNA, the CDR3 is TGTGCCAGCAGTTTTCTAGGGAGGGCCGCGGAGCAGTACTTC. It yields the protein CASSFLGRAAEQYF.

This rearrangement joins TRBV7-6 to TRBJ2-7; 8 positions agree with TRBD1. CDR1 is SGHVS and CDR2 is FNYEAQ in the germline V gene. This CDR3 is built from 15 residues. The junction had 9 bases not matched to a gene; V was cut back by 6 bases and J by 2 bases. The CDR3: CASSSRRDRTYEQYF. The CDR3, as DNA: TGTGCCAGCAGTTCACGGAGGGACAGGACCTACGAGCAGTACTTC. The whole variable domain, remainder taken from reference TRBV7-6 and TRBJ2-7, is GAGVSQSPRYKVTKRGQDVALRCDPISGHVSLYWYRQALGQGPEFLTYFNYEAQQDKSGLPNDRFSAERPEGSISTLTIQRTEQRDSAMYRCASSSRRDRTYEQYFGPGTRLTVT.

V and J are TRBV5-4 and TRBJ1-1; 8 bases map to TRBD1. Germline CDR1 and CDR2: SGHNT and YYREEE (reference sequence). V dropped 4 bases and J dropped 0; count of bases not matched to a gene: 8. CDR3 length: 16 amino acids. The CDR3 DNA is TGTGCCAGCAGCCCTGAGACAGGGGCGATGAACACTGAAGCTTTCTTT. Translation gives CASSPETGAMNTEAFF. Full variable domain (outside the CDR3, taken from reference TRBV5-4 and TRBJ1-1): ETGVTQSPTHLIKTRGQQVTLRCSSQSGHNTVSWYQQALGQGPQFIFQYYREEENGRGNFPPRFSGLQFPNYSSELNVNALELDDSALYLCASSPETGAMNTEAFFGQGTRLTVV.

This chain uses TRBV20-1 with TRBJ2-2; no reliable D call. Deletions cut 5 bases from V and 3 bases from J, with 4 bases between. Germline CDR1 DFQATT, CDR2 SNEGSKA (reference sequence). CDR3 length: 11 residues. The CDR3 is CSAGYTGELFF. As DNA, the CDR3 is TGCAGTGCTGGGTACACCGGGGAGCTGTTTTTT.

V is TRBV19 and J is TRBJ1-2; TRBD1 might be the D (6 bases). This CDR3 is built from 14 residues. Germline CDR1 reads LNHDA; CDR2 reads SQIVND (reference sequence). V was clipped by 3 bases and J by 6 bases, with 14 bases between them. The CDR3 sequence is CASSILQGTNGYTF. In DNA form, the CDR3 reads TGTGCCAGTAGTATCCTACAGGGTACTAATGGCTACACCTTC.